A selection of T cell receptor beta chains follows, all from one sample in a study of T-cell memory formation after mild COVID-19. Via MiXCR, TCRdb re-called the 5' RACE reads, giving one row per CDR3 protein. In the table there are about 210,000 distinct CDR3 sequences, approximately 10% of which are singletons. Material for sequencing was PBMCs or a T cell subset sorted from them (not recorded which). Receptors were obtained from a man aged 18 to 35 who had mild COVID-19 (a few samples of this study predate the infection). Cell type and time point are not known. Both conserved end residues are part of each CDR3.

V gene	J gene	CDR3 protein
TRBV6-5	TRBJ1-2	CASSYSEAHYGYTF
TRBV29-1	TRBJ1-2	CSVGTGGYGYTF
TRBV24-1	TRBJ2-1	CATSDGGTYEQFF
TRBV11-2	TRBJ1-4	CASSANTGAPEKLFF
TRBV3-1	TRBJ2-3	CASSQVAGTDTQYF
TRBV5-1	TRBJ1-1	CASSSGSLYNFLNTEAFF
TRBV7-2	TRBJ2-1	CASSFQAGDYNEQFF
TRBV5-1	TRBJ1-2	CASMIPGTRGYTF
TRBV5-1	TRBJ1-3	CASSLSATGVPGNTIYF
TRBV7-2	TRBJ2-7	CASSPRTVGGWYF
TRBV19	TRBJ1-5	CASNWEGLGQPQHF
TRBV24-1	TRBJ2-2	CATSDPKLYEAGELFF
TRBV9	TRBJ2-2	CASSAYWGTGELFF
TRBV24-1	TRBJ2-2	CATSDFSGPTPRELFF
TRBV7-2	TRBJ2-5	CASSSYTRQETQYF
TRBV7-2	TRBJ2-5	CASSVGTRGGSQYF
TRBV6-2/TRBV6-3	TRBJ1-1	CASIRGQGVNTEAFF
TRBV20-1	TRBJ1-2	CSAYGGRGQGGYTF